This TCR beta chain is from a study of blood T cells in healthy people across ages. With a J-beta primer mix and a sample-barcoded 5' primer, a second PCR ran roughly 6 to 12 cycles. A template-switch adaptor that had 12 random nucleotides put a tag on each cDNA molecule. TCRdb ran MiXCR on the 5' RACE reads and lists one entry per CDR3 protein. The sample contains hundreds of thousands of distinct CDR3 sequences, roughly three fifths of which appear only once. Findings and caveats of the study: Diversity estimates from one million T cells were considered underestimates. In these data, TCR beta diversity tracked strongly with naive T cell percentage.

Researchers isolated at least 7 million PBMCs per sample. V was pared by 6 bases and J by 1 base, with 9 bases between. The CDR3 is made up of 13 amino acids. This clonotype has only a few counts. Its cognate antigen is unknown. The clonotype was recovered from a man aged 35 to 55 in good health. The J gene is TRBJ2-5, the V gene TRBV12-3 or TRBV12-4, with a weak D call TRBD1 (5 bases). Material for sequencing was blood. The CDR3 here is CASRMDTQETQYF. DNA for the CDR3: TGTGCCAGCAGAATGGACACCCAAGAGACCCAGTACTTC.